Sequencing of this T cell receptor (beta chain) was carried out in a study of cytomegalovirus exposure and HLA in healthy donors (dated by TCRdb to the late 2010s). Context from the whole study: The 666 repertoires of the first cohort and the 120 validation repertoires were produced on the same platform, according to a later analysis. The study was designed to test whether signatures of past pathogen exposure could be identified by cataloging public T cell receptors. In addition to the first cohort of 500 to 850 subjects, a separate validation cohort of 130 or so different subjects was used. To predict cytomegalovirus infection status, the study brought together high-throughput TCR immunosequencing, statistical association of individual TCRs with disease status, and machine learning.

CDR1 is given as MNHNS and CDR2 as SASEGT, both from the germline V gene. V and J are trimmed by 4 bases and 5 bases, and the gene matches miss 12 bases of the junction. The CDR3 goes from the cysteine to the phenylalanine over 17 residues. The only DNA kept is the CDR3, 51 bases in frame from the first base. Donors formed part of the validation cohort, which comprised approximately 130 subjects and was distinct from the first cohort of under 850 subjects. Libraries were constructed by the immunoSEQ multiplex PCR assay. The source study handled its data this way. A statistical classification framework was built for diagnosing cytomegalovirus status from the catalog of TCR beta chain sequences. As stored in TCRdb, this immuneACCESS dataset retains in-frame rearrangements with V and J assigned. A fraction of the clones does not appear; measured against another copy, unresolved V genes explain less than half of the discrepancy, and the remainder lacks a known reason. For V, J and clone size, that table is used; D and trimming come from the DNA. Across this sample there are under 300,000 clones, with approximately 83% seen only once. Around 1.3% of the sample goes to the ten largest clones.

What the authors observed across the whole study: A few of the identified cytomegalovirus-associated TCR beta chains were confirmed in vitro to be specific for cytomegalovirus antigens. The authors suggested that the approach could potentially be extended to other disease states and immunological phenotypes. In the study, some 160 TCR beta chains were listed as associated with cytomegalovirus. Across donors, most TCR sequences were observed very rarely, whereas some public TCRs were present in many individuals. In a later analysis, TCRs clustered in the first cohort were found to also tend to co-occur in the approximately 120 validation repertoires, with about 93% of cluster scores above 0. A later analysis had no HLA typing for the validation cohort, so co-occurrence there was scored across all 130 or so repertoires. Cytomegalovirus status was reported to be diagnosed by the classifier with high specificity and sensitivity in both the original and validation cohorts.

Worth noting for this clone: The antigen it recognizes is unknown. Base qualities are not provided; no much larger clone lies one nucleotide away.

This receptor chain uses TRBV6-1 and TRBJ2-5; 11 middle bases align to TRBD1. The specimen sequenced was PBMCs. The TCR originated in a woman under 40 in good health and CMV-seropositive. The bases read TGTGCCAGCAGTGGGATGTCCGGGACAGGGGGTTCGGAGACCCAGTACTTC. The translation is CASSGMSGTGGSETQYF.